These 21 T cell receptor beta chains originate from one sample sequenced in a study of blood T cell repertoires in COVID-19. TCRdb's table, derived via immunoSEQ multiplex PCR, lists solely in-frame clones and lacks some. The sample includes 75,000 to 95,000 clones, roughly 70% of them seen just once. The sequenced sample consisted of peripheral blood. The receptors shown here come from a man aged 65 to 79 with COVID-19, enrolled during active disease.

The chain combines TRBV4-1 with TRBJ2-7; tentatively, D is TRBD2 (5 bases). The CDR3 has 14 amino acids. CDR1 MGHRA and CDR2 YSYEKL come from the germline V gene. V dropped 1 base and J dropped 1 base, with 8 bases sitting between them. The CDR3 is CASSQVRGSYEQYF. The CDR3 bases are TGCGCCAGCAGCCAAGTTCGCGGGTCCTACGAGCAGTACTTC.

This clone came up a few times. The gene calls are TRBV28 and TRBJ1-5; tentative D call: TRBD1 (6 bases). Trimming removed 7 bases from V and 1 base from J, with 11 bases in between. From germline, CDR1 is MDHEN and CDR2 SYDVKM. This CDR3 has 14 residues. CDR3 nucleotide sequence: TGTGCCAGCACGAGAACAGGGAGCAATCAGCCCCAGCATTTT. Protein sequence: CASTRTGSNQPQHF.

V gene TRBV18 combines with J gene TRBJ1-1, with 7 nucleotides matching TRBD1. CDR1 is KGHSH and CDR2 is LQKENI in the germline V gene. The length of the CDR3 is 14 residues. J was trimmed by 8 bases and V by 6 bases; bases with no gene match: 12. The DNA of the CDR3 is TGTGCCAGCTCTTTCGGGACAGACCTTAGGGAAGCTTTCTTT. Protein product: CASSFGTDLREAFF.

The CDR3, as DNA: TGTGCCAGCAGCCCCCGACAGGGTACTGGAAACACCATATATTTT. This translates into CASSPRQGTGNTIYF. The genes are TRBV9 and TRBJ1-3; 7 positions match TRBD1. V lost 4 bases, J lost 2 bases, and 6 bases stayed unmatched. Germline CDR1 reads SGDLS; CDR2 reads YYNGEE. CDR3 length equals 15 residues. The entire variable domain, with the rest obtained from reference TRBV9 and TRBJ1-3, is as follows: DSGVTQTPKHLITATGQRVTLRCSPRSGDLSVYWYQQSLDQGLQFLIQYYNGEERAKGNILERFSAQQFPDLHSELNLSSLELGDSALYFCASSPRQGTGNTIYFGEGSWLTVV.

The rearrangement links TRBV9 to TRBJ2-1; tentatively, D is TRBD2 (6 bases). V was trimmed by 2 bases and J by 1 base, leaving 13 bases between them. The germline V gene has CDR1 SGDLS and CDR2 YYNGEE. The CDR3 runs to 16 residues. CDR3 DNA sequence: TGTGCCAGCAGCGTGAATAGCGGACTTTCCTACAATGAGCAGTTCTTC. Amino acids: CASSVNSGLSYNEQFF. The full variable domain, with the rest looked up from reference TRBV9 and TRBJ2-1, is DSGVTQTPKHLITATGQRVTLRCSPRSGDLSVYWYQQSLDQGLQFLIQYYNGEERAKGNILERFSAQQFPDLHSELNLSSLELGDSALYFCASSVNSGLSYNEQFFGPGTRLTVL.

There are a few counts of this clone. The rearrangement uses TRBV29-1 and TRBJ2-7, with 11 bases that match TRBD2. The CDR3 is 14 amino acids. Unmatched junction bases numbered 10, after V lost 3 bases and J lost 9 bases. CDR1 and CDR2 (germline): SQVTM, ANQGSEA. The CDR3 sequence is CSVDETSGASGQYF. Here the CDR3 DNA reads TGCAGCGTTGACGAGACTAGCGGGGCCTCTGGGCAGTACTTC.

The chain carries TRBV19 and TRBJ1-2; 8 nucleotides match TRBD1. The CDR3 contains 15 residues. The junction had 7 bases not matched to a gene; V was cut back by 0 bases and J by 7 bases. Germline V gene sequence: CDR1 LNHDA, CDR2 SQIVND (reference sequence). CDR3 DNA sequence: TGTGCCAGTAGTATAGATCAGGGGGCGCGAAGTGGCTACACCTTC. Translation: CASSIDQGARSGYTF.

The V gene is TRBV18, the J gene TRBJ2-5, with 15 nucleotides matching TRBD2. The CDR3 totals 17 residues. After removal of 5 bases from V and 5 bases from J, the junction contained 9 bases not matched to a gene. CDR1 and CDR2 from the germline V gene are KGHSH and LQKENI. The CDR3 bases are TGTGCCAGCTCATCCAGGACTAGCGGGAGGGCCGGTGAGACCCAGTACTTC. Protein product: CASSSRTSGRAGETQYF.

This clone was detected a few times. The gene calls are TRBV27 and TRBJ2-2; 8 bases are shared with TRBD1. Germline CDR1 reads MNHEY; CDR2 reads SMNVEV (reference sequence). This CDR3 region has 15 residues. With V trimmed by 6 bases and J by 4 bases, 7 bases remained unmatched. CDR3 loop: CASRVGQGPTGELFF. The CDR3 bases are TGTGCCAGCAGGGTTGGACAGGGTCCCACCGGGGAGCTGTTTTTT.

This clone came up a few times. The genes are TRBV28 and TRBJ2-5, with TRBD2 identical over 11 bases. There are 14 residues in the CDR3. V was pared by 5 bases and J by 4 bases, with 3 bases of the junction left unmatched. The germline V gene has CDR1 MDHEN and CDR2 SYDVKM. The CDR3 here is CASSLAGGLETQYF. As DNA, the CDR3 is TGTGCCAGCAGTCTAGCGGGAGGATTAGAGACCCAGTACTTC.

The DNA of the CDR3 is TGTGCCAGCAGCTTACAGGAGGATAATGAGCAGTTCTTC. Its protein product is CASSLQEDNEQFF. The gene calls are TRBV7-2 and TRBJ2-1; TRBD2 is a possible D gene (5 bases). CDR1 is SGHTA, CDR2 FQGNSA, per germline. Deletions cut 2 bases from V and 7 bases from J, with 9 bases between. The CDR3 runs to 13 residues.

Here the CDR3 DNA reads TGTGCCAGCAGCCCAGGGACAGGGGGGACCACTGAAGCTTTCTTT. Translation gives CASSPGTGGTTEAFF. The chain combines TRBV6-6 with TRBJ1-1, with 11 positions matching TRBD1. The CDR3 has 15 residues. CDR1 and CDR2 (germline): MNHNY, SVGAGI (reference sequence). Trimming at V came to 6 bases and at J to 4 bases, leaving 7 bases not matched to a gene.

The rearrangement joins TRBV28 to TRBJ1-5; TRBD1 agrees at 7 bases. Germline trimming cut 8 bases from V and 5 bases from J; bases unmatched to any gene: 9. In germline, CDR1 is MDHEN, CDR2 SYDVKM. The CDR3 is 14 residues long. The CDR3 sequence is CASLRRQGDQPQHF. The CDR3 DNA reads as TGTGCCAGCCTCCGAAGACAGGGTGATCAGCCCCAGCATTTT. The full variable domain, with the rest looked up from reference TRBV28 and TRBJ1-5, is DVKVTQSSRYLVKRTGEKVFLECVQDMDHENMFWYRQDPGLGLRLIYFSYDVKMKEKGDIPEGYSVSREKKERFSLILESASTNQTSMYLCASLRRQGDQPQHFGDGTRLSIL.

This chain uses TRBV2 with TRBJ2-1, with D possibly matching TRBD2 (5 bases). Germline values: CDR1 SNHLY, CDR2 FYNNEI. This CDR3 has 17 residues. Deletions cut 3 bases from V and 4 bases from J, with 19 bases between. DNA of the CDR3: TGTGCCAGCAGTGAGGGGAAGAGCGGAGTTTTATACAATGAGCAGTTCTTC. Translation: CASSEGKSGVLYNEQFF.

This clone has just a few counts. The V call is TRBV27, the J call TRBJ2-1; 10 nucleotides line up with TRBD2. The length of the CDR3 is 16 residues. Germline V gene data show CDR1 as MNHEY and CDR2 as SMNVEV (reference sequence). Trimming took 5 bases from V and 6 from J; bases not matched to a gene: 10. CDR3 sequence: CASSLLSGRAGNEQFF. Written as DNA, the CDR3 is TGTGCCAGCAGTCTCCTGAGCGGGAGGGCCGGCAATGAGCAGTTCTTC.

This clone was counted between two and nine times. The chain uses TRBV10-3 and TRBJ1-2; TRBD1 is a possible D gene (5 bases). Germline V gives CDR1 ENHRY, CDR2 SYGVKD. Trimming cost V 0 bases and J 1 base, with 15 bases left between them. This CDR3 region has 17 residues. In nucleotides, the CDR3 is TGTGCCATCAGTGAGTCGGTGACAGATCGTTTTAACTATGGCTACACCTTC. It translates to CAISESVTDRFNYGYTF.

The CDR3 coding sequence is TGTGCCAGCAGCGTGACAGGGGACTCCTACAATGAGCAGTTCTTC. Translated, it gives CASSVTGDSYNEQFF. This chain connects TRBV9 to TRBJ2-1; TRBD1 agrees at 8 bases. Trimming took 2 bases from V and 0 from J; bases not matched to a gene: 1. The CDR3 has 15 amino acids. CDR1 SGDLS and CDR2 YYNGEE come from the germline V gene.

This clone was observed a single time. The CDR3 is CASSPSGRENNEQFF. CDR3 bases: TGCGCCAGCAGCCCCTCCGGGAGGGAAAACAATGAGCAGTTCTTC. V and J are TRBV4-3 and TRBJ2-1, with 8 positions matching TRBD2. V trimming: 4 bases; J trimming: 5 bases; junction bases outside the gene matches: 7. The CDR3 contains 15 residues. Germline lookup yields CDR1 LGHNA and CDR2 YSLEER.

The rearrangement links TRBV6-5 to TRBJ2-7; weak D call: TRBD1 (5 bases). The CDR3 totals 14 residues. The V and J ends lost 4 bases and 0 bases respectively, with 10 bases between them. CDR1 is MNHEY and CDR2 is SVGAGI in the germline V gene. Here the CDR3 DNA reads TGTGCCAGCAGTTCAACAGGAAGCTCCTACGAGCAGTACTTC. It codes for CASSSTGSSYEQYF.

The rearrangement links TRBV27 to TRBJ2-7; TRBD1 might be the D (6 bases). The V gene lost 2 bases and the J gene lost 9 bases, with 17 bases spanning the gap. The CDR3 is 14 residues long. CDR1 and CDR2 from the germline V gene are MNHEY and SMNVEV (reference sequence). CDR3 nucleotide sequence: TGTGCCAGCAGTTTACGGGCCACAGGGACGTGGCAGTACTTC. The encoded protein is CASSLRATGTWQYF.

This sequence joins TRBV18 and TRBJ1-4, with TRBD1 identical over 7 bases. Germline V lookup: CDR1 KGHSH, CDR2 LQKENI. V was pared by 3 bases and J by 6 bases, with 7 bases of the junction left unmatched. This CDR3 has 15 residues. CDR3 amino acids: CASSPSNRGDEKLFF. For the CDR3, the DNA is TGTGCCAGCTCACCGTCGAACAGGGGAGATGAAAAACTGTTTTTT.